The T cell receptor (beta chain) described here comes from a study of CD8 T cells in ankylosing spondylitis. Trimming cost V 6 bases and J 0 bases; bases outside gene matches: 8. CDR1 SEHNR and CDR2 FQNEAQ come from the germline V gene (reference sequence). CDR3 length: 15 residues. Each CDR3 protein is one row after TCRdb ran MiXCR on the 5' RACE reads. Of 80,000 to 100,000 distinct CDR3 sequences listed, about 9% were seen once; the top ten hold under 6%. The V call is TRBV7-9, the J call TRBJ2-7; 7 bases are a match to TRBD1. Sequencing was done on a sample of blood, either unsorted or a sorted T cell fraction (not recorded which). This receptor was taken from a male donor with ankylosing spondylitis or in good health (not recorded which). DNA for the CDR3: TGTGCCAGCAGTAACAGGGGTCTACACTCCTACGAGCAGTACTTC. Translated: CASSNRGLHSYEQYF.